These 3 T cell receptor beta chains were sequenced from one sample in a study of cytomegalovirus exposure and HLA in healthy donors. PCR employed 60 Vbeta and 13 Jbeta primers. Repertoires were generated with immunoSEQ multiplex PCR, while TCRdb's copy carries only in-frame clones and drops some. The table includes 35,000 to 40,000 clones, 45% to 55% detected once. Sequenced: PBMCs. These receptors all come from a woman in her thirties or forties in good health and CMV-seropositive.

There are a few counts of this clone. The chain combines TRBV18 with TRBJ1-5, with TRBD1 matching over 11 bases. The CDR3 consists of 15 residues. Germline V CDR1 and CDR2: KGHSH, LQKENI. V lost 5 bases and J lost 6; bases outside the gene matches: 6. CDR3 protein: CASSEGQGAIQPQHF. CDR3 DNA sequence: TGTGCCAGCTCAGAAGGACAGGGGGCTATTCAGCCCCAGCATTTT. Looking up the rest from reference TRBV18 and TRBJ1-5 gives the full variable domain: NAGVMQNPRHLVRRRGQEARLRCSPMKGHSHVYWYRQLPEEGLKFMVYLQKENIIDESGMPKERFSAEFPKEGPSILRIQQVVRGDSAAYFCASSEGQGAIQPQHFGDGTRLSIL.

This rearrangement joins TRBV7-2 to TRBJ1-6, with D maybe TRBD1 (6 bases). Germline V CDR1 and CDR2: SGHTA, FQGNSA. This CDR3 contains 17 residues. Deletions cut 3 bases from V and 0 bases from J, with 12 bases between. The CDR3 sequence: CASSLDRLSSYNSPLHF. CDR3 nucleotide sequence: TGTGCCAGCAGCTTGGACAGACTAAGCTCCTATAATTCACCCCTCCACTTT. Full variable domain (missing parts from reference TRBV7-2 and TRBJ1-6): GAGVSQSPSNKVTEKGKDVELRCDPISGHTALYWYRQSLGQGLEFLIYFQGNSAPDKSGLPSDRFSAERTGGSVSTLTIQRTQQEDSAVYLCASSLDRLSSYNSPLHFGNGTRLTVT.

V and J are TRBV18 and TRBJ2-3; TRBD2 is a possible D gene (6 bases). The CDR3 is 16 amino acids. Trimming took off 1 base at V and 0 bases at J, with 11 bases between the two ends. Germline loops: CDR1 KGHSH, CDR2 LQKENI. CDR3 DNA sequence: TGTGCCAGCTCACCACGTTCACGGGGGAGCACAGATACGCAGTATTTT. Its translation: CASSPRSRGSTDTQYF.